Given below is one TCR beta chain in context. There are 14 residues in the CDR3. The germline V gene encodes CDR1 MNHEY and CDR2 SVGAGI. Trimming cost V 4 bases and J 2 bases, with 11 bases left between them. Source study methods: The assay estimated nucleated cells by amplifying reference gene primers. The protocol was immunoSEQ multiplex PCR, while the TCRdb copy is restricted to in-frame clones and leaves out a portion. V and J calls and clone size come straight from that table; D and trimming were deduced from the DNA. The data show approximately 200,000 clones, with 80% to 90% seen just once and 3% to 3.5% held by the top ten. The data were obtained in a study of blood T cell repertoires in COVID-19. Study background: The analysed material was cDNA or gDNA that came from T cells, B-cell-depleted T cells, or PBMCs.

This receptor was identified in a man between 60 and 75 years old with acute or convalescent COVID-19. The sequencing input was peripheral blood. This rearrangement joins TRBV6-5 to TRBJ1-2; weak D call: TRBD1 (6 bases). The CDR3 sequence is CASSSVDRNYGYTF. In nucleotides, the CDR3 is TGTGCCAGCAGTTCCGTAGACAGGAACTATGGCTACACCTTC.